This T cell receptor (beta chain) emerged from a study of shared T cell receptors in the human thymus. Profiled with immunoSEQ multiplex PCR; TCRdb holds only in-frame clones, not every one. The sample records 700,000 or so clones, 80% to 90% being singletons. These data were likewise used in another study, on human thymus T cells.

The receptor comes from a girl in the first two years of life with a congenital heart defect. Input material: thymocytes.

The CDR3 sequence is CASSQGQVSFGQHF. The CDR3 bases are TGCGCCAGCAGCCAAGGACAGGTATCATTTGGCCAGCATTTT. The chain couples TRBV4-1 to TRBJ1-5; a possible D gene is TRBD1 (6 bases). Trimming took 1 base from V and 12 from J, leaving 16 bases between them. Per the germline V gene, CDR1 is MGHRA and CDR2 is YSYEKL. The CDR3 loop spans 14 amino acids.